Listed here are 6 T cell receptor beta chains from one sample, sequenced in a study of type 1 regulatory T cells. Each CDR3 protein gets one entry after TCRdb re-called the reads with MiXCR. The sample has approximately 90,000 distinct CDR3 sequences, 31% seen once; the top ten hold 2% to 2.5%. The sample comprised CD4+ T cells, either the whole sample or a sorted fraction (not recorded which). The receptors stem from a human donor in good health.

The chain couples TRBV7-2 to TRBJ2-2, with TRBD2 as a possible D gene (6 bases). This CDR3 has 16 amino acids. Deletions cut 5 bases from V and 1 base from J, with 14 bases between. In germline, CDR1 is SGHTA, CDR2 FQGNSA. The CDR3: CASSRQSGLNTGELFF. The CDR3 DNA follows: TGTGCCAGCAGCCGTCAAAGCGGGTTGAACACCGGGGAGCTGTTTTTT.

The table lists this clonotype with a few counts. CDR3 nucleotide sequence: TGCGCCAGCAGCTTGGGGCAGGCCCCGTACACTGAAGCTTTCTTT. The encoded protein is CASSLGQAPYTEAFF. The V and J genes are TRBV5-1 and TRBJ1-1; D is unclear. Trimming shortened V by 0 bases and J by 3 bases, and 12 bases separated the two germline ends. The CDR3 covers 15 residues. Germline-derived CDR1 and CDR2 are SGHRS and YFSETQ.

This clonotype was seen more than once but under ten times. This chain connects TRBV5-1 to TRBJ1-2; D call uncertain. The CDR3 consists of 11 residues. Between the trimmed V and J ends, which lost 10 bases and 4 bases, there was a span of 11 bases. Germline V gene lookup returns CDR1 SGHRS and CDR2 YFSETQ. CDR3 bases: TGCGCCTCACGGTCTTTCTATGGCTACACCTTC. It translates to CASRSFYGYTF.

The V call is TRBV20-1, the J call TRBJ1-5; D not resolved. V was cut by 0 bases and J by 7 bases, with 7 bases left in between. CDR1 and CDR2 (germline): DFQATT, SNEGSKA (reference sequence). The CDR3 totals 12 residues. The CDR3 reads CSARDSLQPQHF. Written as DNA, the CDR3 is TGCAGTGCTAGAGATTCTCTCCAGCCCCAGCATTTT.

As concerns this clonotype: A read error may account for a junction end that differs from germline. The chain employs TRBV11-3 and TRBJ2-2; 10 nucleotides agree with TRBD1. Germline V gene data show CDR1 as SGHNT and CDR2 as YENEEA. CDR3 size: 19 residues. CDR3 region: CASSLDLTRDRGLGGELFF. In DNA form, the CDR3 reads TGTGCCAGCAGTTTAGATCTGACCCGGGACAGGGGACTAGGAGGGGAGCTGTTTTTT.

This clonotype occurred a few times. V and J are TRBV5-1 and TRBJ2-7; maybe TRBD2 (6 bases). The V end lost 0 bases, the J end lost 6 bases, and 7 bases lay between the germline ends. Germline V gene sequence: CDR1 SGHRS, CDR2 YFSETQ. The CDR3 totals 12 residues. CDR3 residues: CASSLDGSEQYF. Written as DNA, the CDR3 is TGCGCCAGCAGCTTGGACGGGAGCGAGCAGTACTTC.